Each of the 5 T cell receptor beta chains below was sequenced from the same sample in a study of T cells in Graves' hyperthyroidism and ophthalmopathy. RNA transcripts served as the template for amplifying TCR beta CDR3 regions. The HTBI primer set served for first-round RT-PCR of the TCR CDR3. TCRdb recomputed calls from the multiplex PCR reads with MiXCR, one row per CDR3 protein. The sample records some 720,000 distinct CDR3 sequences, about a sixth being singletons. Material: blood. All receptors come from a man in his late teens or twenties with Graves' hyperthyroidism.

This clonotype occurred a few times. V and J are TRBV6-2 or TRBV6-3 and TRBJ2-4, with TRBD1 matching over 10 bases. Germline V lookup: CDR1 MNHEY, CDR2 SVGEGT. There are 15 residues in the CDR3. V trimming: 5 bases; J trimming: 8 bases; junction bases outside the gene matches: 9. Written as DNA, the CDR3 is TGTGCCAGCAGTCGACCCTGGACAGGGGGACACATTCAGTACTTC. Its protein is CASSRPWTGGHIQYF.

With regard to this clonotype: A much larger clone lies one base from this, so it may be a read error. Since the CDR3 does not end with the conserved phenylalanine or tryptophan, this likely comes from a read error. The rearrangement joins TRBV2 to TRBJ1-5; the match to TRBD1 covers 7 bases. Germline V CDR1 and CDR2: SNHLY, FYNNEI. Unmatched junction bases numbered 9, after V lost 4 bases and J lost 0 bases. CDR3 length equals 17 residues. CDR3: CASSGQGPTDSNQPQHS. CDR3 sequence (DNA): TGTGCCAGCAGTGGACAGGGCCCTACGGATAGCAATCAGCCCCAGCATTCT.

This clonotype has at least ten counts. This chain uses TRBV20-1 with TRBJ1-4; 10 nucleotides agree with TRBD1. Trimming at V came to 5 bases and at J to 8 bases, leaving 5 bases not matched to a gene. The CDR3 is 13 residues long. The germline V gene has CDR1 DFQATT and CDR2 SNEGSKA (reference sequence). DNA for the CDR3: TGCAGTGCTGGAGGGACAGGGGACGAAAAACTGTTTTTT. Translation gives CSAGGTGDEKLFF.

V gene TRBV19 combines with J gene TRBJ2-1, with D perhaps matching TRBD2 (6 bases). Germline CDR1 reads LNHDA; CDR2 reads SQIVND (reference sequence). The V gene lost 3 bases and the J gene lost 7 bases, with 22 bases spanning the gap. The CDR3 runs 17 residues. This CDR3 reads CASSMNLLETGRNEQFF. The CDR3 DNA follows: TGTGCCAGTAGTATGAACCTCTTGGAGACGGGGAGGAATGAGCAGTTCTTC.

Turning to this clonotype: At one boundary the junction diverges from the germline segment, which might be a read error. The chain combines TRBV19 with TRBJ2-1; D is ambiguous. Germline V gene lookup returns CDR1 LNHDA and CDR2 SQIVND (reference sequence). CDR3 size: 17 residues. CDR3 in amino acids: CVSSISLWGARMVEQFF. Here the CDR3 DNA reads TGTGTCAGTAGTATTTCTTTGTGGGGTGCCCGCATGGTTGAGCAGTTCTTC.